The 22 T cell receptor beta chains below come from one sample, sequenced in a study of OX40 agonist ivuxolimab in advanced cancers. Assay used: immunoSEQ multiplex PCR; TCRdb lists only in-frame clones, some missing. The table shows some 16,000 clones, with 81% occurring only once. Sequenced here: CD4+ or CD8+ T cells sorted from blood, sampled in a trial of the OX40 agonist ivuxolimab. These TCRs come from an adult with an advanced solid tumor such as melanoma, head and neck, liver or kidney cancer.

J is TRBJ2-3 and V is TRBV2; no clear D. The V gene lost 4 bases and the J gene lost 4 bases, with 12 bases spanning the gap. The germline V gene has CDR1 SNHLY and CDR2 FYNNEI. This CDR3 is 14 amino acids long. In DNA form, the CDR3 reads TGTGCCAGCAGTGGTGCAGAACGGGCAGATACGCAGTATTTT. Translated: CASSGAERADTQYF.

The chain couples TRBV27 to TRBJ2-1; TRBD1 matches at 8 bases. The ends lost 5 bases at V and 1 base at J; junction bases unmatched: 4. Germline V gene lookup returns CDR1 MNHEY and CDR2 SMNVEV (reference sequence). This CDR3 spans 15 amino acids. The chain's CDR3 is CASSLDRASYNEQFF. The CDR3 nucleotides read TGTGCCAGCAGTCTGGACAGGGCATCCTACAATGAGCAGTTCTTC.

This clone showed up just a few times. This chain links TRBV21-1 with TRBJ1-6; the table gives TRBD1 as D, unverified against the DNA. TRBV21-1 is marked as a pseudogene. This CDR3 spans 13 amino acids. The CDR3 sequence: CASSQTYNSPLHF. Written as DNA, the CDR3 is TGTGCCAGCAGTCAGACCTATAATTCACCCCTCCACTTT.

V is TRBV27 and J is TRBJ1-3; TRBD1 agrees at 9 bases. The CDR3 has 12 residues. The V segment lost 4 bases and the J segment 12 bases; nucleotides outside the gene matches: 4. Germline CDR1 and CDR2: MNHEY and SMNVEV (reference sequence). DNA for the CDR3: TGTGCCAGCAGTTCAACAGGGGGCATCATATATTTT. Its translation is CASSSTGGIIYF.

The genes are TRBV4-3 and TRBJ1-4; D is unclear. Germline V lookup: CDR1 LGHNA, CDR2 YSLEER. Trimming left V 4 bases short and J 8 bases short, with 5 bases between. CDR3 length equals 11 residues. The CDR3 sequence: CASSLGEKLFF. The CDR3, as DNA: TGCGCCAGCAGCCTCGGCGAAAAACTGTTTTTT.

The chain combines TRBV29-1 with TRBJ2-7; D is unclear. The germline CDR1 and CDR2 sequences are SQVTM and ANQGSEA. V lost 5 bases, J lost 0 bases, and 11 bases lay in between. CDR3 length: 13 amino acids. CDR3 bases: TGCAGCGTTCGGCGCCCGAGCTCCTACGAGCAGTACTTC. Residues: CSVRRPSSYEQYF.

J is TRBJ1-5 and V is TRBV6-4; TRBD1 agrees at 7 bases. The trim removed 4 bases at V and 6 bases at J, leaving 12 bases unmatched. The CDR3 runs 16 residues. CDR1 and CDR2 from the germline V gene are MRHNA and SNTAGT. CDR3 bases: TGTGCCAGCAGTGTTTCCGAGACAGGGATCCCTCAGCCCCAGCATTTT. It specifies CASSVSETGIPQPQHF.

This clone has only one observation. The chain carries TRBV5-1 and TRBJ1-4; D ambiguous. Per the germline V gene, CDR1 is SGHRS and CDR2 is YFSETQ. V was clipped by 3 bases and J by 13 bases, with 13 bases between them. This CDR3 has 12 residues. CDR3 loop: CASSWGGLGLFF. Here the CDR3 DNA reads TGCGCCAGCAGCTGGGGAGGACTGGGACTGTTTTTT. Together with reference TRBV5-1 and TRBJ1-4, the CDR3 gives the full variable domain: KAGVTQTPRYLIKTRGQQVTLSCSPISGHRSVSWYQQTPGQGLQFLFEYFSETQRNKGNFPGRFSGRQFSNSRSEMNVSTLELGDSALYLCASSWGGLGLFFGSGTQLSVL.

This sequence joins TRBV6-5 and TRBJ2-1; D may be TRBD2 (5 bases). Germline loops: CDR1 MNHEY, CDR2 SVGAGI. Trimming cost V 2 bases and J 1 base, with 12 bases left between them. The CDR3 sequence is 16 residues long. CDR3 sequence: CASSYPSGSSYNEQFF. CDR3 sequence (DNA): TGTGCCAGCAGTTACCCGAGTGGGAGTTCCTACAATGAGCAGTTCTTC.

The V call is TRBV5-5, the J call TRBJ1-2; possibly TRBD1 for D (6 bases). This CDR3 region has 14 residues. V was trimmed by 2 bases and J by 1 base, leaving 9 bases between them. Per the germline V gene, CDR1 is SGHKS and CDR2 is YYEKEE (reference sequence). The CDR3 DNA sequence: TGTGCCAGCAGCTTTGAACAGGGTAACTATGGCTACACCTTC. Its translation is CASSFEQGNYGYTF.

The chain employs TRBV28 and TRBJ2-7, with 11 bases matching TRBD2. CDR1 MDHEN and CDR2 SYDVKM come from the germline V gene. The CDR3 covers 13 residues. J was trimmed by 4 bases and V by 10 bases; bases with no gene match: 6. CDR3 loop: CAIETSGTYEQYF. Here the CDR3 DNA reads TGTGCCATCGAGACTAGCGGGACTTACGAGCAGTACTTC.

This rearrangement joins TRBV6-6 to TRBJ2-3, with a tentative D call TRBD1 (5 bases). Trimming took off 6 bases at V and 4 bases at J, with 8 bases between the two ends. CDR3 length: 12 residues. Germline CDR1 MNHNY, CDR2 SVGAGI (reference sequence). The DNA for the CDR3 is TGTGCCAGCAGCCTACAGGCAGATACGCAGTATTTT. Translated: CASSLQADTQYF.

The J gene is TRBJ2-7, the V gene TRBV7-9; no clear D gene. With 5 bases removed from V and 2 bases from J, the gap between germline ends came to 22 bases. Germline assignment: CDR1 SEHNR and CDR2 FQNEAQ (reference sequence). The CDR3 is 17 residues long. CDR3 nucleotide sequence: TGTGCCAGCAGCGACTCCGATACAGTCCTTAGACCCTACGAGCAGTACTTC. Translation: CASSDSDTVLRPYEQYF. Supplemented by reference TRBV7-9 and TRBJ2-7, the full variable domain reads DTGVSQNPRHKITKRGQNVTFRCDPISEHNRLYWYRQTLGQGPEFLTYFQNEAQLEKSRLLSDRFSAERPKGSFSTLEIQRTEQGDSAMYLCASSDSDTVLRPYEQYFGPGTRLTVT.

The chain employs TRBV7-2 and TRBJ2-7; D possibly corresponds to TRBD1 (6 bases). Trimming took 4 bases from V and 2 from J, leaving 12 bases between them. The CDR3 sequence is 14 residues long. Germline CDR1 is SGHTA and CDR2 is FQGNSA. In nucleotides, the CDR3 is TGTGCCAGCAGCTCGGCGACAGGAGCCTACGAGCAGTACTTC. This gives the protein CASSSATGAYEQYF.

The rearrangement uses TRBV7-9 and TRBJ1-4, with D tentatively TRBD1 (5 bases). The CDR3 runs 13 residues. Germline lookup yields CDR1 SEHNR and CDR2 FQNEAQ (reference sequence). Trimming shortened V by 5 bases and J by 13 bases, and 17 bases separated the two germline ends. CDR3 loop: CASSPVDTQGLFF. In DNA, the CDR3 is TGTGCCAGCAGCCCAGTGGACACCCAGGGACTGTTTTTT.

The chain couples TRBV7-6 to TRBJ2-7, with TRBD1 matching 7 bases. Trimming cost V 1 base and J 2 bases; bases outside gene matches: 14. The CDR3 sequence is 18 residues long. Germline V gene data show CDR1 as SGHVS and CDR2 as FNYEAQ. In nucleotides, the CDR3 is TGTGCCAGCAGCTTAGGCTTCGGGGCTAGGGACAGAGCCTACGAGCAGTACTTC. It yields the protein CASSLGFGARDRAYEQYF.

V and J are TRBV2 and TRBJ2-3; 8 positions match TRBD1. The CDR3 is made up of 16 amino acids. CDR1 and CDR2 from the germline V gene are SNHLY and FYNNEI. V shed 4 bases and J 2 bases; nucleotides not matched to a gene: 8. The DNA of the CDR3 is TGTGCCAGCAGTGGGGCTGGGACAGGCTACACAGATACGCAGTATTTT. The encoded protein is CASSGAGTGYTDTQYF.

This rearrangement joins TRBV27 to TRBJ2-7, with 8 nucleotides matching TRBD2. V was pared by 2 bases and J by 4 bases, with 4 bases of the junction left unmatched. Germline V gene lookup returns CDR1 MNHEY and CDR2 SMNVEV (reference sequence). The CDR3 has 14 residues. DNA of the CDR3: TGTGCCAGCAGTTTACGGGAGGGCCCATACGAGCAGTACTTC. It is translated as CASSLREGPYEQYF.

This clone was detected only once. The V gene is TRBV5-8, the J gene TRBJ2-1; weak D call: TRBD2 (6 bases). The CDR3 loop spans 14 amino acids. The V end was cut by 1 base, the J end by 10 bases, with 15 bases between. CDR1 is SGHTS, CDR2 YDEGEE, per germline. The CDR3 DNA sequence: TGTGCCAGCAGCTTGCTCAGGGAGGTCAACGAGCAGTTCTTC. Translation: CASSLLREVNEQFF.

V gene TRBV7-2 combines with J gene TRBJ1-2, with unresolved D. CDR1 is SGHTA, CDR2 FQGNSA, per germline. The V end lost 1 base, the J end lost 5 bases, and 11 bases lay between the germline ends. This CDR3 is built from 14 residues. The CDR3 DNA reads TGTGCCAGCAGCTTAGGCGCGCCAGCTTATGGCTACACCTTC. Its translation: CASSLGAPAYGYTF.

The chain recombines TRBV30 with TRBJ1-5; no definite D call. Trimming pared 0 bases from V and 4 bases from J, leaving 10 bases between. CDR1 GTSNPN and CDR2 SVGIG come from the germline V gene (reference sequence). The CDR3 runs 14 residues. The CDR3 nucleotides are TGTGCCTGGAGTGTACGGTCAGAGAATCAGCCCCAGCATTTT. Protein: CAWSVRSENQPQHF.

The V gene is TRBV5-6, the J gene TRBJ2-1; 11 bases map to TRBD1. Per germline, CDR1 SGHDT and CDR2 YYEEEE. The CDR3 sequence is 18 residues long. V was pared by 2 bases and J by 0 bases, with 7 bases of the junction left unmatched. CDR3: CASSLVFGTGGSYNEQFF. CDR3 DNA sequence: TGTGCCAGCAGCTTAGTCTTCGGGACAGGGGGCTCCTACAATGAGCAGTTCTTC.